What follows describes a single T cell receptor (beta chain). These data originate in a study of cytomegalovirus exposure and HLA in healthy donors. Turning to the study itself: HLA-typed donors were the source of 86 million or so unique TCRs held in an early data release.

Primers for the PCR totalled 60 Vbeta and 13 Jbeta. The method was immunoSEQ multiplex PCR; TCRdb's version includes in-frame clones alone and lacks a portion of them. Here the sample spans about 130,000 clones, just under 80% being singletons. Germline V gene lookup returns CDR1 MGHRA and CDR2 YSYEKL. V lost 0 bases and J lost 0, with 18 bases in between. The CDR3 is 19 residues long. The clonotype was recovered from a woman in her forties in good health and CMV-seronegative. This chain links TRBV4-1 with TRBJ2-1; D might be TRBD1 (6 bases). Source material: PBMCs. CDR3 nucleotides: TGCGCCAGCAGCCAAGAGTCATCTTGGGGGCAGAGCTCCTACAATGAGCAGTTCTTC. Protein sequence: CASSQESSWGQSSYNEQFF.